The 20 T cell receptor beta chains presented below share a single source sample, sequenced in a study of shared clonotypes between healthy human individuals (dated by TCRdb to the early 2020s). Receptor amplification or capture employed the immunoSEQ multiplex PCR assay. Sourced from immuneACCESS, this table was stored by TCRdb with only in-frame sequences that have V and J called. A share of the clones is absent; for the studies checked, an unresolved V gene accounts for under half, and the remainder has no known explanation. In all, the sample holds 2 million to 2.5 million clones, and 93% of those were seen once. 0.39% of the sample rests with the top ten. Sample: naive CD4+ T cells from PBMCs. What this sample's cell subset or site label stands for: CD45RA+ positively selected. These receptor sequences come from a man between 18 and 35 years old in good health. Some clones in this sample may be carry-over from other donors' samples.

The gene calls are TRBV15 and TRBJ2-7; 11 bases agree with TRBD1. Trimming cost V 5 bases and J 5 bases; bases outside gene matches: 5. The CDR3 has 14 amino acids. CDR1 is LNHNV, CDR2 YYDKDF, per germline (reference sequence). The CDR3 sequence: CATSLWTGGNEQYF. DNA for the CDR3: TGTGCCACCAGCCTCTGGACAGGGGGCAACGAGCAGTACTTC.

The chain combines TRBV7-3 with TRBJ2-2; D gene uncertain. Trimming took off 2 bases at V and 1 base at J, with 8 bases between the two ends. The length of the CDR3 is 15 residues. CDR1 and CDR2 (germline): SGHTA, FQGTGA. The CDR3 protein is CASSLLALNTGELFF. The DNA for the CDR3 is TGTGCCAGCAGCTTATTAGCTCTGAACACCGGGGAGCTGTTTTTT.

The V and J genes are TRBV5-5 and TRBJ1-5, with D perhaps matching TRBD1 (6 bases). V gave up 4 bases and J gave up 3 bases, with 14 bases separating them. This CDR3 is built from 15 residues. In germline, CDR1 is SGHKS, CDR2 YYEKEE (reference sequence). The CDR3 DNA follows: TGTGCCAGCAGCCCTACGGGGGGGGCCAATCAGCCCCAGCATTTT. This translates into CASSPTGGANQPQHF.

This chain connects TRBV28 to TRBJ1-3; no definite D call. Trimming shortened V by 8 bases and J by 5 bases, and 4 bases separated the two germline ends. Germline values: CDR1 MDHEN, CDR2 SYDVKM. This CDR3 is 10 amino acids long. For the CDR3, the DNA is TGTGCCAGCGGCCGAAACACCATATATTTT. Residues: CASGRNTIYF.

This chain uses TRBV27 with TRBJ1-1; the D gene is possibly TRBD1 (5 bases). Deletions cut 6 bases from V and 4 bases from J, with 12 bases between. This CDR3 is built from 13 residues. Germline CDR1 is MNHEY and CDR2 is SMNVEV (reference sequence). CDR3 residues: CASRMTGGTEAFF. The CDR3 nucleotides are TGTGCCAGCAGAATGACGGGGGGCACTGAAGCTTTCTTT.

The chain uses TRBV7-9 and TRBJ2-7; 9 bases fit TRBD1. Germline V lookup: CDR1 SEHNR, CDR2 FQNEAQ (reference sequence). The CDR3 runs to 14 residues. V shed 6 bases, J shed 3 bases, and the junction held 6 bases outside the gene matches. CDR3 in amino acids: CASSSGGQGYEQYF. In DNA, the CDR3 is TGTGCCAGCAGTTCGGGGGGACAGGGCTACGAGCAGTACTTC.

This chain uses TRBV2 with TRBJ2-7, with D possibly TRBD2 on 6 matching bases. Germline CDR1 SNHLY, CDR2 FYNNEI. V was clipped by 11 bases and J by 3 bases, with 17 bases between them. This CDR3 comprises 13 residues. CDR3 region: CAGGTGQGYEQYF. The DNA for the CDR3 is TGTGCCGGGGGGACGGGGCAGGGCTACGAGCAGTACTTC.

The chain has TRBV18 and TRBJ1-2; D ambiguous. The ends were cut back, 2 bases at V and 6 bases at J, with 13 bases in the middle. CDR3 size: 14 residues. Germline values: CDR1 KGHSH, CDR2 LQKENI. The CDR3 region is CASSPAGVGDGYTF. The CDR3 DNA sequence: TGTGCCAGCTCACCAGCTGGGGTCGGTGATGGCTACACCTTC. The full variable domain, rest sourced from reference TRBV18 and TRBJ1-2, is NAGVMQNPRHLVRRRGQEARLRCSPMKGHSHVYWYRQLPEEGLKFMVYLQKENIIDESGMPKERFSAEFPKEGPSILRIQQVVRGDSAAYFCASSPAGVGDGYTFGSGTRLTVV.

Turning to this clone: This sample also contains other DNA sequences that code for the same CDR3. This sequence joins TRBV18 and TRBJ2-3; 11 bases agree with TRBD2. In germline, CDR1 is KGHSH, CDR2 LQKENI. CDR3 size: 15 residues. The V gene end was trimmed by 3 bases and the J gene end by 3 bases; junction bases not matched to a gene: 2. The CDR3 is CASSPTSGITDTQYF. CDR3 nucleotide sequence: TGTGCCAGCTCACCGACTAGCGGGATAACAGATACGCAGTATTTT.

CDR3 nucleotide sequence: TGTGCCATCAGTGAGTCCATGGGGGAGACCCAGTACTTC. It codes for CAISESMGETQYF. V usage is TRBV10-3 and J usage is TRBJ2-5; D is unresolved. The CDR3 consists of 13 residues. V gave up 0 bases and J gave up 5 bases, with 7 bases separating them. CDR1 and CDR2 from the germline V gene are ENHRY and SYGVKD.

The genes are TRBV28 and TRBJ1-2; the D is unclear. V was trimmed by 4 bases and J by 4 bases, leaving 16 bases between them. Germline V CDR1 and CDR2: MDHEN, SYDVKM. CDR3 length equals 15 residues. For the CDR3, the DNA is TGTGCCAGCAGTTCCGGACTGGTTGACATCTATGGCTACACCTTC. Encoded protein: CASSSGLVDIYGYTF.

CDR3 DNA sequence: TGTGCCAGCAGTTTGGGACTAGCAAGGTACAATGAGCAGTTCTTC. Encoded protein: CASSLGLARYNEQFF. V gene TRBV28 combines with J gene TRBJ2-1; 9 positions match TRBD2. Germline CDR1 is MDHEN and CDR2 is SYDVKM. Trimming removed 3 bases from V and 4 bases from J; junction bases left unmatched: 4. This CDR3 spans 15 amino acids.

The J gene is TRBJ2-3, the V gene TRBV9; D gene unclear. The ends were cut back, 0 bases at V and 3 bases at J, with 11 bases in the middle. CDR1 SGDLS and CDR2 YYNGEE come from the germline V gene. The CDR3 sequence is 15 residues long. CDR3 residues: CASSVAFPRTDTQYF. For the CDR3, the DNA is TGTGCCAGCAGCGTAGCTTTCCCGAGGACAGATACGCAGTATTTT.

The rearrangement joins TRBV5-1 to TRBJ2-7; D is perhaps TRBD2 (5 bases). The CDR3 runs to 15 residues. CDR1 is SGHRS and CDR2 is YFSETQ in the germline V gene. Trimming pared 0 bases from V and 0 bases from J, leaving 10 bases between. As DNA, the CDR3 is TGCGCCAGCAGCTTGGATGTTAGCGCCTCCTACGAGCAGTACTTC. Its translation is CASSLDVSASYEQYF.

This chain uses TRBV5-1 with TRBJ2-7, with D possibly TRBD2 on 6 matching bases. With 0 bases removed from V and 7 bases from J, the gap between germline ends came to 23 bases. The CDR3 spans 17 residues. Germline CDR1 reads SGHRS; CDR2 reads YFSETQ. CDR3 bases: TGCGCCAGCAGCTTGGCCCGGGGGAGCGGAACAGGCGGGGAGCAGTACTTC. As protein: CASSLARGSGTGGEQYF.

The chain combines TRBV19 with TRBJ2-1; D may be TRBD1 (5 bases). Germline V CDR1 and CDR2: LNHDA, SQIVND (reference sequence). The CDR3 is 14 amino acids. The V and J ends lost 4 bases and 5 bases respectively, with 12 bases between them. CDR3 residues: CASSTRTFNNEQFF. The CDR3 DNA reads TGTGCCAGTAGTACCCGGACATTTAACAATGAGCAGTTCTTC.

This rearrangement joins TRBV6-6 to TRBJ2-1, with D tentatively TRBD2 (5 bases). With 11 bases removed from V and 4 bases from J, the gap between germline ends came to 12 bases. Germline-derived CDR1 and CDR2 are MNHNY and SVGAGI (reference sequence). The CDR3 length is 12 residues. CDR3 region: CAGGPGYNEQFF. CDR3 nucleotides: TGTGCCGGAGGTCCGGGATACAATGAGCAGTTCTTC.

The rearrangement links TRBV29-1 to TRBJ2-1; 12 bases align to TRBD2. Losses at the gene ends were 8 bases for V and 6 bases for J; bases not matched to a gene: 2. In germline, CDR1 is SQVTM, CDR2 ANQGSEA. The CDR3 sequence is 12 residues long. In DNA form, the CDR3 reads TGCAGCAAGACTAGCGGGAGCAATGAGCAGTTCTTC. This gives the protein CSKTSGSNEQFF.

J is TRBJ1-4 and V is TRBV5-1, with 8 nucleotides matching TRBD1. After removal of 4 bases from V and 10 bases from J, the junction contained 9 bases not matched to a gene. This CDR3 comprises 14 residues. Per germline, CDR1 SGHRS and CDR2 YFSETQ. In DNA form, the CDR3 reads TGCGCCAGCAGCCCGGACAGGGCGGCGGGAAAACTGTTTTTT. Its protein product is CASSPDRAAGKLFF.

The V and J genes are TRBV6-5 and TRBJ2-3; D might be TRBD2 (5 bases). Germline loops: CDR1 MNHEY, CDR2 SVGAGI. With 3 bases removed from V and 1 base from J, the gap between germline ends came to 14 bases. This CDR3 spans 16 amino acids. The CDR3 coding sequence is TGTGCCAGCAGTTATGAGGCGGGTTTCGGCACAGATACGCAGTATTTT. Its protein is CASSYEAGFGTDTQYF.